What follows are 6 T cell receptor beta chains derived from one specimen sequenced in a study of cytomegalovirus exposure and HLA in healthy donors (dated by TCRdb to 2017 to 2019). Libraries were prepared through the immunoSEQ multiplex PCR assay. A mixture of 60 forward primers for TCR Vbeta segments and 13 reverse primers for TCR Jbeta segments was used in the multiplex PCR. The table was pulled from immuneACCESS by TCRdb, which kept in-frame rearrangements only. Such tables lose some clones; where checked, under half of the loss comes from unresolved V genes, and the rest has no known cause. The sample table records some 180,000 clones; 76% of these occur just once. 2% to 2.5% of the sample is in the top ten clones. Material: PBMCs. These receptors were collected from a woman under 40 in good health and CMV-seropositive.

The genes are TRBV6-5 and TRBJ1-1; D not certain. This CDR3 contains 13 residues. Looked up from germline, CDR1 is MNHEY and CDR2 is SVGAGI. Trimming took 0 bases from V and 3 from J, leaving 5 bases between them. The CDR3 coding sequence is TGTGCCAGCAGTTACTCTCGAGACACTGAAGCTTTCTTT. This gives the protein CASSYSRDTEAFF.

This chain links TRBV7-9 with TRBJ1-1; tentative D call: TRBD1 (5 bases). CDR1 is SEHNR, CDR2 FQNEAQ, per germline (reference sequence). The CDR3 totals 16 residues. The ends were cut back, 5 bases at V and 0 bases at J, with 16 bases in the middle. The CDR3 reads CASSPLGEGLNTEAFF. As DNA, the CDR3 is TGTGCCAGCAGCCCCTTGGGGGAGGGACTGAACACTGAAGCTTTCTTT.

The rearrangement links TRBV13 to TRBJ2-1; unclear D gene. This CDR3 region has 15 residues. Germline lookup yields CDR1 PRHDT and CDR2 FYEKMQ (reference sequence). V lost 5 bases to trimming and J lost 4 bases, with 15 bases between them. In DNA, the CDR3 is TGTGCCAGCAGCCCCCCGGGTTTTGGGTACAATGAGCAGTTCTTC. Translation: CASSPPGFGYNEQFF.

The chain links TRBV28 to TRBJ2-7, with 8 bases lining up with TRBD1. The germline gives CDR1 MDHEN, CDR2 SYDVKM. This CDR3 region has 17 residues. V lost 2 bases, J lost 2 bases, and 11 bases stayed unmatched. The CDR3 protein is CASSLPGPRDRTYEQYF. CDR3 in DNA: TGTGCCAGCAGTTTACCAGGCCCCCGGGACAGGACCTACGAGCAGTACTTC.

The chain recombines TRBV25-1 with TRBJ2-3, with TRBD2 matching over 9 bases. Germline V lookup: CDR1 MGHDK, CDR2 SYGVNS. With 5 bases clipped from V and 6 bases from J, the junction kept 6 bases outside the gene matches. This CDR3 is built from 14 residues. The CDR3 here is CASSQRGDGDTQYF. For the CDR3, the DNA is TGTGCCAGCAGTCAGCGGGGGGACGGGGATACGCAGTATTTT.

The gene calls are TRBV7-9 and TRBJ1-1; 7 bases match TRBD1. CDR1 is SEHNR, CDR2 FQNEAQ, per germline (reference sequence). The CDR3 loop spans 14 amino acids. Unmatched junction bases numbered 7, after V lost 3 bases and J lost 6 bases. Here the CDR3 DNA reads TGTGCCAGCAGCTTCCTCAGGGGGAGGTCTGAAGCTTTCTTT. Translated: CASSFLRGRSEAFF.